This is a list of T cell receptor beta chains from one sample in a study of T cells expressing NK-cell markers. Following a re-call of the 5' RACE reads, TCRdb has one entry per CDR3 protein and lacks DNA. This sample lists about 400,000 distinct CDR3 sequences; its ten largest clones have over 8.5%. Specimen: blood T cells: a sorted CD56 or NKG2C T cell subset, CD4+ or CD8+ T cells, or bulk PBMC T cells (not recorded which). All receptors come from a woman aged 45-65 years in good health. Each CDR3 is given with its conserved first and last residue.

v_gene: TRBV30
j_gene: TRBJ2-7
CDR3aa: CAWSVLAGTWYEQYF

v_gene: TRBV4-1
j_gene: TRBJ2-7
CDR3aa: CASSQDELTSGIYEQYF

v_gene: TRBV7-9
j_gene: TRBJ2-5
CDR3aa: CASSFLLARETQYF

v_gene: TRBV6-5
j_gene: TRBJ2-3
CDR3aa: CASSALGLAGLYF

v_gene: TRBV5-1
j_gene: TRBJ2-1
CDR3aa: CASSLADAGTYNEQFF

v_gene: TRBV7-8
j_gene: TRBJ2-2
CDR3aa: CASSLGERGELFF

v_gene: TRBV15
j_gene: TRBJ2-5
CDR3aa: CATSRESSGVQETQYF

v_gene: TRBV30
j_gene: TRBJ2-3
CDR3aa: CAWIGGLGTDTQYF

v_gene: TRBV6-5
j_gene: TRBJ2-1
CDR3aa: CASSSRANNEQFF

v_gene: TRBV11-3
j_gene: TRBJ2-1
CDR3aa: CASSPSGLGRSNEQFF

v_gene: TRBV20-1
j_gene: TRBJ2-1
CDR3aa: CSASGGRDEQFF

v_gene: TRBV5-1
j_gene: TRBJ2-1
CDR3aa: CASSLELTSGSEEQFF

v_gene: TRBV30
j_gene: TRBJ2-4
CDR3aa: CAWSVRGGAVIQYF

v_gene: TRBV4-2
j_gene: TRBJ1-1
CDR3aa: CASSPILENTEAFF

v_gene: TRBV20-1
j_gene: TRBJ2-5
CDR3aa: CSARLTGSERTQYF

v_gene: TRBV12-3/TRBV12-4
j_gene: TRBJ2-1
CDR3aa: CASSLRAGATTDNEQFF

v_gene: TRBV7-2
j_gene: TRBJ2-2
CDR3aa: CASSLAGGVSGELFF